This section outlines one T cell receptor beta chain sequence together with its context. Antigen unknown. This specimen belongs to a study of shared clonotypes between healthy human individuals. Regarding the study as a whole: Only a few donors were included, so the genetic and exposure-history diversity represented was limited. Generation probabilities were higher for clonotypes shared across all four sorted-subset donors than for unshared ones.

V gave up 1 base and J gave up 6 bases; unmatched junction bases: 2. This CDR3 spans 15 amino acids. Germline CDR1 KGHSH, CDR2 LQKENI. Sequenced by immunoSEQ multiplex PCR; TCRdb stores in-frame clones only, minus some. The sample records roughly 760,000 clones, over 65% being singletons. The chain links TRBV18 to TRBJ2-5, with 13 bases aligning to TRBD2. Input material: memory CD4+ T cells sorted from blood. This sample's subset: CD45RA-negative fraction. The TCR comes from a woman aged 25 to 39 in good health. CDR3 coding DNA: TGTGCCAGCTCACCACGGACTAGCGGGAGCCAGACCCAGTACTTC. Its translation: CASSPRTSGSQTQYF.